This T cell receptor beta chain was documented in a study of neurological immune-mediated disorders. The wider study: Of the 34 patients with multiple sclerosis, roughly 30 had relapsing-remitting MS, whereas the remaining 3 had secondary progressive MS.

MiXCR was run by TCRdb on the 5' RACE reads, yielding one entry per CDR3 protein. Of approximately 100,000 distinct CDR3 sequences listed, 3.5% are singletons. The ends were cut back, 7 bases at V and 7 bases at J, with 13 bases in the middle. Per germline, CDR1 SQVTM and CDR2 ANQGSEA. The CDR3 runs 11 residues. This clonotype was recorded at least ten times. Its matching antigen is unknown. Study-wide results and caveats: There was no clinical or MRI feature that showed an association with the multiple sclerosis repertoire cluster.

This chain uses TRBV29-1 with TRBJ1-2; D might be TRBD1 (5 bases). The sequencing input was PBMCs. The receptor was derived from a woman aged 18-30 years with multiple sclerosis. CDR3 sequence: CSGSRVGGYTF. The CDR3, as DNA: TGCAGCGGTTCCAGGGTGGGTGGCTACACCTTC.